The 22 T cell receptor beta chains in this list originate from one sample, sequenced in a study of patients and donors after allogeneic stem cell transplantation. TCRdb passed the RT-PCR reads through MiXCR, listing each CDR3 protein once. This sample yields approximately 200,000 distinct CDR3 sequences, of which roughly two fifths are seen a single time; about 35% belongs to the top ten. Source material: blood, either unsorted or a sorted T cell fraction (not recorded which). The receptor set was obtained from a human donor who was either an allogeneic HSCT recipient or a stem cell or donor lymphocyte infusion donor (not recorded which). It is not recorded whose cells these are; they may come from a transplant donor.

The CDR3: CSAPGQGRSYEQYF. The CDR3 DNA follows: TGCAGTGCTCCGGGACAGGGGCGCTCCTACGAGCAGTACTTC. V usage is TRBV20-1 and J usage is TRBJ2-7; TRBD1 matches 10 bases. The junction had 4 bases not matched to a gene; V was cut back by 5 bases and J by 0 bases. The CDR3 is made up of 14 amino acids. Germline loops: CDR1 DFQATT, CDR2 SNEGSKA (reference sequence).

The chain recombines TRBV6-5 with TRBJ1-5, with D possibly being TRBD1 (5 bases). The CDR3 extends over 13 amino acids. CDR1 and CDR2 from the germline V gene are MNHEY and SVGAGI. The V and J ends lost 6 bases and 6 bases respectively, with 12 bases between them. The CDR3, as DNA: TGTGCCAGCAGGGGGGGGTTGGTTCAGCCCCAGCATTTT. Protein sequence: CASRGGLVQPQHF.

The rearrangement links TRBV6-2 or TRBV6-3 to TRBJ1-1; no clear D. CDR1 and CDR2 (germline): MNHEY, SVGEGT. V was trimmed by 7 bases and J by 1 base, leaving 10 bases between them. The CDR3 spans 13 residues. This CDR3 reads CASTDPTNTEAFF. The CDR3 DNA sequence: TGTGCCAGCACCGATCCGACGAACACTGAAGCTTTCTTT.

This clonotype was seen a handful of times. This rearrangement joins TRBV4-3 to TRBJ1-5; TRBD1 aligns across 8 bases. V trimming: 1 base; J trimming: 2 bases; junction bases outside the gene matches: 10. In germline, CDR1 is LGHNA, CDR2 YSLEER. This CDR3 has 18 amino acids. The CDR3 is CASSQGLPGGAGNQPQHF. The CDR3 DNA reads as TGCGCCAGCAGCCAAGGCTTGCCAGGGGGCGCGGGCAATCAGCCCCAGCATTTT.

The J gene is TRBJ1-1, the V gene TRBV10-3, with D possibly matching TRBD1 (6 bases). The CDR3 contains 14 residues. V was trimmed by 2 bases and J by 1 base, leaving 8 bases between them. The V gene's germline CDR1 is ENHRY and CDR2 SYGVKD. Written as DNA, the CDR3 is TGTGCCATCAGTGAGAACAGGGCGAACACTGAAGCTTTCTTT. It is translated as CAISENRANTEAFF.

This clonotype has ten or more counts. The chain combines TRBV5-6 with TRBJ2-1; TRBD2 aligns across 11 bases. This CDR3 spans 15 amino acids. Per the germline V gene, CDR1 is SGHDT and CDR2 is YYEEEE. V shed 3 bases and J 4 bases; nucleotides not matched to a gene: 3. Written as DNA, the CDR3 is TGTGCCAGCAGCTCGGGACTAGCGGTGTACAATGAGCAGTTCTTC. This sequence encodes CASSSGLAVYNEQFF.

The table lists this clonotype with a few counts. The genes are TRBV29-1 and TRBJ1-4; D gene uncertain. Germline CDR1 and CDR2: SQVTM and ANQGSEA. The CDR3 has 13 residues. With 6 bases removed from V and 5 bases from J, the gap between germline ends came to 13 bases. The CDR3 here is CSVTWEVNEKLFF. DNA for the CDR3: TGCAGCGTCACTTGGGAGGTCAATGAAAAACTGTTTTTT.

This chain joins TRBV29-1 and TRBJ1-1; D possibly corresponds to TRBD1 (5 bases). Trimming cost V 5 bases and J 1 base, with 14 bases left between them. This CDR3 has 14 amino acids. Germline CDR1 SQVTM, CDR2 ANQGSEA. CDR3 nucleotides: TGCAGCGTTCAGGGAACGGCGGAGAACACTGAAGCTTTCTTT. Translation gives CSVQGTAENTEAFF.

The rearrangement links TRBV9 to TRBJ2-5, with TRBD2 as a possible D gene (6 bases). The length of the CDR3 is 15 residues. Germline CDR1 SGDLS, CDR2 YYNGEE. Trimming took off 0 bases at V and 1 base at J, with 10 bases between the two ends. CDR3 region: CASSVEGTVQETQYF. CDR3 DNA: TGTGCCAGCAGCGTAGAGGGGACTGTCCAAGAGACCCAGTACTTC.

This clonotype was counted many times. The V gene is TRBV12-3 or TRBV12-4, the J gene TRBJ1-5; D not certain. This CDR3 has 13 residues. The V end lost 6 bases, the J end lost 3 bases, and 9 bases lay between the germline ends. The CDR3 DNA is TGTGCCAGCAGGCTAGGCCACAATCAGCCCCAGCATTTT. It translates to CASRLGHNQPQHF.

The V and J genes are TRBV4-3 and TRBJ2-2, with no clear D. V was pared by 6 bases and J by 0 bases, with 14 bases between. This CDR3 region has 16 residues. CDR1 LGHNA and CDR2 YSLEER come from the germline V gene. The CDR3 nucleotides are TGCGCCAGCAGTCGGAAACAGCTCCCGAACACCGGGGAGCTGTTTTTT. Its protein product is CASSRKQLPNTGELFF.

This chain uses TRBV20-1 with TRBJ2-7; D is undetermined. From germline, CDR1 is DFQATT and CDR2 SNEGSKA (reference sequence). CDR3 length: 14 amino acids. Trimming stripped 3 bases from V and 7 bases from J, with 19 bases between. Here the CDR3 reads CSASVPRLAEEQYF. The DNA of the CDR3 is TGCAGTGCTAGTGTGCCCAGACTGGCTGAGGAGCAGTACTTC.

The genes are TRBV7-9 and TRBJ2-1, with D possibly TRBD1 on 5 matching bases. The germline V gene has CDR1 SEHNR and CDR2 FQNEAQ (reference sequence). This CDR3 region has 13 residues. Trimming removed 2 bases from V and 9 bases from J, with 11 bases in between. The CDR3 DNA sequence: TGTGCCAGCAGCTTAAAACGTAGGGGTGAGCAGTTCTTC. Protein product: CASSLKRRGEQFF. The full variable domain, in which reference TRBV7-9 and TRBJ2-1 provide the parts outside the CDR3, is DTGVSQNPRHKITKRGQNVTFRCDPISEHNRLYWYRQTLGQGPEFLTYFQNEAQLEKSRLLSDRFSAERPKGSFSTLEIQRTEQGDSAMYLCASSLKRRGEQFFGPGTRLTVL.

This clonotype was picked up a small number of times. The J gene is TRBJ1-6, the V gene TRBV27, with TRBD1 matching over 7 bases. The CDR3 consists of 17 residues. J was trimmed by 7 bases and V by 4 bases; bases with no gene match: 13. Germline V CDR1 and CDR2: MNHEY, SMNVEV (reference sequence). The CDR3 spells CASSSAPPGQPNSPLHF. Here the CDR3 DNA reads TGTGCCAGCAGTTCCGCCCCCCCGGGACAGCCCAATTCACCCCTCCACTTT.

The chain combines TRBV3-1 with TRBJ1-1, with D maybe TRBD1 (5 bases). The V and J ends lost 4 bases and 3 bases respectively, with 12 bases between them. Germline CDR1 is LGHDT and CDR2 is YNNKEL (reference sequence). CDR3 length: 14 amino acids. The CDR3 sequence: CASSPWDRHTEAFF. Here the CDR3 DNA reads TGTGCCAGCAGCCCCTGGGACCGTCACACTGAAGCTTTCTTT. Drawing the rest from reference TRBV3-1 and TRBJ1-1, the complete variable domain is DTAVSQTPKYLVTQMGNDKSIKCEQNLGHDTMYWYKQDSKKFLKIMFSYNNKELIINETVPNRFSPKSPDKAHLNLHINSLELGDSAVYFCASSPWDRHTEAFFGQGTRLTVV.

The chain employs TRBV12-3 or TRBV12-4 and TRBJ1-1; no definite D call. The CDR3 contains 14 residues. V lost 6 bases and J lost 7, with 18 bases in between. CDR3 region: CASSPGPEGGEAFF. The CDR3 DNA reads TGTGCCAGCAGCCCTGGACCCGAGGGCGGTGAAGCTTTCTTT.

The table lists this clonotype with a few counts. The genes are TRBV18 and TRBJ1-2; D gene unclear. V was cut by 3 bases and J by 5 bases, with 4 bases left in between. Germline assignment: CDR1 KGHSH and CDR2 LQKENI. The CDR3 loop spans 11 amino acids. The CDR3 DNA follows: TGTGCCAGCTCACCGTCTTATGGCTACACCTTC. This codes for CASSPSYGYTF.

The chain employs TRBV3-1 and TRBJ2-7; a possible D gene is TRBD1 (6 bases). Germline loops: CDR1 LGHDT, CDR2 YNNKEL (reference sequence). V gave up 4 bases and J gave up 1 base, with 14 bases separating them. CDR3 size: 15 residues. The CDR3 DNA reads as TGTGCCAGCAGCCCCCCAAGGGGGAGATCCTACGAGCAGTACTTC. Translating it yields CASSPPRGRSYEQYF.

CDR3 bases: TGTGCCAGCAGTGCAGACAAGGACGGGAGAGTAAACACTGAAGCTTTCTTT. Amino acid sequence: CASSADKDGRVNTEAFF. This chain links TRBV25-1 with TRBJ1-1, with D unclear. The length of the CDR3 is 17 residues. V lost 4 bases and J 2 bases, leaving 20 bases between the germline ends. The germline gives CDR1 MGHDK, CDR2 SYGVNS.

J is TRBJ1-2 and V is TRBV7-6; D perhaps matches TRBD1 (6 bases). The CDR3 contains 15 residues. The ends were cut back, 5 bases at V and 3 bases at J, with 16 bases in the middle. Germline V CDR1 and CDR2: SGHVS, FNYEAQ. The CDR3 coding sequence is TGTGCCAGCAGCCCGCTAGAGGGGGGCGACTATGGCTACACCTTC. This gives the protein CASSPLEGGDYGYTF.

This clonotype occurred a few times. The chain joins TRBV5-1 to TRBJ2-7, with 14 positions matching TRBD2. Germline CDR1 SGHRS, CDR2 YFSETQ. Unmatched junction bases numbered 1, after V lost 3 bases and J lost 5 bases. The CDR3 contains 14 residues. The CDR3 nucleotides read TGCGCCAGCAGCTCGGGACTAGCGGGGGACGAGCAGTACTTC. It is translated as CASSSGLAGDEQYF.

This clonotype has only a few counts. The genes are TRBV6-2 or TRBV6-3 and TRBJ1-1; unclear D gene. Looked up from germline, CDR1 is MNHEY and CDR2 is SVGEGT. The CDR3 length is 14 residues. V shed 1 base and J shed 0 bases, with 6 bases lying between them. CDR3 nucleotides: TGTGCCAGCAGTTACTTACAACTGAACACTGAAGCTTTCTTT. Its protein product is CASSYLQLNTEAFF.